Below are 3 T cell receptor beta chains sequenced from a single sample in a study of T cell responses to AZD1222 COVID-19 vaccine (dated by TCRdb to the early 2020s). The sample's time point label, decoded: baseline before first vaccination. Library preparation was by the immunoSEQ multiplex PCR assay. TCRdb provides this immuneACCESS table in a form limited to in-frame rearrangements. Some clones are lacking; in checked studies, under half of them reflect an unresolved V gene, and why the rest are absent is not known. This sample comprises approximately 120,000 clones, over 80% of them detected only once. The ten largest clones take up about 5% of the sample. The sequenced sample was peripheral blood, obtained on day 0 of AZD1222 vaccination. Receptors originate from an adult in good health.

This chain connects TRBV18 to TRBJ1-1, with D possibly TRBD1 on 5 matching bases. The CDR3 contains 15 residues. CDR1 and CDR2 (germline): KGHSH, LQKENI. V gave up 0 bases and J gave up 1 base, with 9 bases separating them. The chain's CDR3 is CASSPPGTKNTEAFF. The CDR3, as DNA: TGTGCCAGCTCACCACCAGGGACGAAGAACACTGAAGCTTTCTTT.

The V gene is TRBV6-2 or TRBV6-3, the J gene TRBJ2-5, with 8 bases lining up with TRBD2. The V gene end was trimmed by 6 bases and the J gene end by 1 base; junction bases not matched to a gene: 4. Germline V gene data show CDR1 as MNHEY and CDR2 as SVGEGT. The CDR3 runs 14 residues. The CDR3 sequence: CASSTTSGQETQYF. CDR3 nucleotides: TGTGCCAGCAGCACTACTAGCGGCCAAGAGACCCAGTACTTC.

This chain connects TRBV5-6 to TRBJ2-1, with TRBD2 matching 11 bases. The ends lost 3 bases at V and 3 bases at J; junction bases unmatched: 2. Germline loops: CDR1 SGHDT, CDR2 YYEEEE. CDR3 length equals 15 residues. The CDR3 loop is CASSSLAGGYNEQFF. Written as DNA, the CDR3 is TGTGCCAGCAGCTCGCTAGCGGGGGGCTACAATGAGCAGTTCTTC.